The entry that follows covers one TCR beta chain sequence. One end of the junction fails to match germline, which may point to a read error. CDR3 length: 16 residues. CDR1 is SSHAT, CDR2 FNYEAQ, per germline (reference sequence). Per the study methods: Scientists estimated how many nucleated cells there were by amplifying reference gene primers. Generated by immunoSEQ multiplex PCR, the TCRdb table keeps only in-frame clones and is missing some. V and J calls and clone size are copied from that table; D and trimming were computed from the DNA. The repertoire holds 75,000 to 100,000 clones, with 83% as singletons. The data are from a study of blood T cell repertoires in COVID-19. Looking at the study overall: Sample material is recorded as cDNA or gDNA derived from T cells, B-cell-depleted T cells, or PBMCs.

The receptor comes from a human donor in a cohort sampled during active COVID-19. The sequenced sample consisted of peripheral blood. The V and J genes are TRBV7-7 and TRBJ1-3; D is unclear. The chain's CDR3 is CASSPRPPASGNTIYF. In DNA, the CDR3 is TGTGCTAGCAGCCCAAGGCCGCCAGCGAGTGGAAACACCATATATTTT. Variable domain in full (rest from reference TRBV7-7 and TRBJ1-3): GAGVSQSPRYKVTKRGQDVTLRCDPISSHATLYWYQQALGQGPEFLTYFNYEAQPDKSGLPSDRFSAERPEGSISTLTIQRTEQRDSAMYRCASSPRPPASGNTIYFGEGSWLTVV.